This record concerns one TCR beta chain sequence. The antigen remains unidentified. Germline CDR1 and CDR2: MGHRA and YSYEKL. V lost 1 base and J lost 2, with 14 bases in between. This CDR3 is 16 amino acids long. Unique molecular identifiers were present on the cDNA, which also gained a universal primer site by template switching. MiXCR, applied by TCRdb to the 5' RACE reads, yields one record per CDR3 protein. The data contain hundreds of thousands of distinct CDR3 sequences, approximately 13% of them singletons. These data come from a study of identical twins. Whole-study findings and limits: Clonotypes of the beta chain that were abundant in cord blood carried fewer insertions (memory repertoires showed none). Cross-sectional statistical analysis was relied on for the conclusions, without the same donors being followed.

This sample also belongs to another study, concerning yellow fever vaccine responses in identical twins.

This clonotype was obtained from a woman aged 18 to 35 in good health. This chain uses TRBV4-1 with TRBJ1-1; maybe TRBD1 (6 bases). The sequencing sample was made of CD8+ T cells sorted from blood. The CDR3, as DNA: TGCGCCAGCAGCCAAGGTAGGGGGGGCGCAAACACTGAAGCTTTCTTT. Translated, it gives CASSQGRGGANTEAFF.